The subject of this entry is one T cell receptor (beta chain). The data belong to a study of cytomegalovirus exposure and HLA in healthy donors. In the PCR, 60 Vbeta and 13 Jbeta primers were used. The data were produced by immunoSEQ multiplex PCR, yet TCRdb's version contains in-frame clones alone and is incomplete. The table lists approximately 160,000 clones, roughly 80% of them singletons. Donors were nominally healthy when sampled, though unrecorded immune exposures were likely. Germline V gene data show CDR1 as SGHNT and CDR2 as YYREEE (reference sequence). The CDR3 has 13 residues. V shed 3 bases, J shed 12 bases, and the junction held 9 bases outside the gene matches.

This TCR was sampled from a human donor in good health. Sequenced input: PBMCs. The chain uses TRBV5-4 and TRBJ1-2, with 9 bases aligning to TRBD1. The CDR3 loop is CASSSLDRGEHTF. CDR3 DNA sequence: TGTGCCAGCAGCTCCCTGGACAGGGGAGAGCACACCTTC.